This passage covers 12 T cell receptor beta chains from one sample sequenced in a study of glioma-infiltrating T cells after dendritic cell vaccination. Here immunoSEQ multiplex PCR was the method, and the copy in TCRdb shows in-frame clones only, minus some. The table has about 73,000 clones, 82% seen once. The source was blood, collected before dendritic cell vaccination. These receptors all stem from a human donor with glioblastoma.

The rearrangement links TRBV5-6 to TRBJ2-1; TRBD1 aligns across 9 bases. The CDR3 has 16 amino acids. Unmatched junction bases numbered 14, after V lost 4 bases and J lost 9 bases. CDR1 and CDR2 from the germline V gene are SGHDT and YYEEEE. In DNA, the CDR3 is TGTGCCAGCAGCCGAGCCGGGACAGGGAGCTCCGGTGAGCAGTTCTTC. Protein product: CASSRAGTGSSGEQFF. The variable domain in full, with the rest retrieved from reference TRBV5-6 and TRBJ2-1, is DAGVTQSPTHLIKTRGQQVTLRCSPKSGHDTVSWYQQALGQGPQFIFQYYEEEERQRGNFPDRFSGHQFPNYSSELNVNALLLGDSALYLCASSRAGTGSSGEQFFGPGTRLTVL.

V usage is TRBV7-8 and J usage is TRBJ1-1; weak D call: TRBD1 (6 bases). Per the germline V gene, CDR1 is SGHVS and CDR2 is FQNEAQ. V lost 5 bases and J lost 6, with 13 bases in between. The CDR3 consists of 13 residues. The CDR3 bases are TGTGCCAGCAGCCCCTGGGGGCAATCTGAAGCTTTCTTT. Residues: CASSPWGQSEAFF.

V usage is TRBV10-1 and J usage is TRBJ2-2, with D possibly matching TRBD1 (5 bases). Per germline, CDR1 WNHNN and CDR2 SYGVQD (reference sequence). V lost 5 bases to trimming and J lost 0 bases, with 7 bases between them. This CDR3 has 14 residues. The CDR3 reads CASSFRANTGELFF. For the CDR3, the DNA is TGCGCCAGCAGTTTCAGGGCGAACACCGGGGAGCTGTTTTTT.

The gene calls are TRBV19 and TRBJ1-5; tentative D call: TRBD1 (6 bases). There are 14 residues in the CDR3. V lost 8 bases and J 1 base, leaving 12 bases between the germline ends. Germline V lookup: CDR1 LNHDA, CDR2 SQIVND (reference sequence). In nucleotides, the CDR3 is TGTGCCAGTCGCGCGGGGGCGAGCAATCAGCCCCAGCATTTT. Translating gives CASRAGASNQPQHF.

V usage is TRBV19 and J usage is TRBJ1-4; perhaps TRBD1 as D (6 bases). The CDR3 consists of 18 residues. V lost 4 bases and J 0 bases, leaving 18 bases between the germline ends. CDR1 and CDR2 from the germline V gene are LNHDA and SQIVND (reference sequence). In nucleotides, the CDR3 is TGTGCCAGTAGTACGATATCCACAGGGTTAGCAACTAATGAAAAACTGTTTTTT. Translated, it gives CASSTISTGLATNEKLFF.

This clone was seen only once. The chain is built from TRBV6-1 and TRBJ1-4; D gene ambiguous. The CDR3 runs to 16 residues. V lost 1 base and J 0 bases, leaving 9 bases between the germline ends. Germline loops: CDR1 MNHNS, CDR2 SASEGT. CDR3 DNA sequence: TGTGCCAGCAGTGAAGTAGGAGGATCAACTAATGAAAAACTGTTTTTT. Its translation: CASSEVGGSTNEKLFF.

V gene TRBV6-1 combines with J gene TRBJ1-5, with a weak D call TRBD1 (6 bases). The CDR3 consists of 14 residues. Germline values: CDR1 MNHNS, CDR2 SASEGT. Trimming removed 6 bases at V and 5 bases at J, with 14 bases between. CDR3 protein: CASSHNSGDQPQHF. CDR3 DNA sequence: TGTGCCAGCAGCCACAACTCAGGGGATCAGCCCCAGCATTTT.

The chain recombines TRBV6-1 with TRBJ2-7, with TRBD1 as a possible D gene (8 bases). Trimming stripped 5 bases from V and 6 bases from J, with 17 bases between. Per germline, CDR1 MNHNS and CDR2 SASEGT. The CDR3 is 14 residues long. For the CDR3, the DNA is TGTGCCAGCAGTACGAACAGGGGGGGCGCCGAGCAGTACGTC. Protein: CASSTNRGGAEQYV.

V and J are TRBV19 and TRBJ2-3, with a weak D call TRBD2 (6 bases). The CDR3 extends over 16 amino acids. Trimming removed 1 base from V and 10 bases from J, with 21 bases in between. The V gene's germline CDR1 is LNHDA and CDR2 SQIVND (reference sequence). CDR3 sequence: CASSIGRDHIRRAQYF. In nucleotides, the CDR3 is TGTGCCAGTAGTATAGGGAGGGACCACATTCGCAGAGCGCAGTATTTT.

The genes are TRBV5-4 and TRBJ2-2, with D maybe TRBD1 (6 bases). This CDR3 region has 15 residues. Germline CDR1 is SGHNT and CDR2 is YYREEE (reference sequence). V was shortened by 2 bases and J by 4 bases, with 12 bases between the two germline ends. The CDR3 protein is CASSLPLGGTGELFF. The CDR3 nucleotides read TGTGCCAGCAGCTTACCTTTAGGGGGCACCGGGGAGCTGTTTTTT.

The chain uses TRBV6-1 and TRBJ1-5; D may be TRBD1 (5 bases). Looked up from germline, CDR1 is MNHNS and CDR2 is SASEGT. Deletions cut 4 bases from V and 2 bases from J, with 12 bases between. The CDR3 contains 15 residues. CDR3 region: CASSGGGLGNQPQHF. The DNA for the CDR3 is TGTGCCAGCAGTGGCGGGGGATTGGGCAATCAGCCCCAGCATTTT.

The genes are TRBV30 and TRBJ1-2; D gene ambiguous. The V gene's germline CDR1 is GTSNPN and CDR2 SVGIG (reference sequence). This CDR3 has 12 residues. V lost 7 bases and J 6 bases, leaving 15 bases between the germline ends. This CDR3 reads CASTRQAHGYTF. DNA of the CDR3: TGTGCCTCCACAAGGCAGGCTCATGGCTACACCTTC.